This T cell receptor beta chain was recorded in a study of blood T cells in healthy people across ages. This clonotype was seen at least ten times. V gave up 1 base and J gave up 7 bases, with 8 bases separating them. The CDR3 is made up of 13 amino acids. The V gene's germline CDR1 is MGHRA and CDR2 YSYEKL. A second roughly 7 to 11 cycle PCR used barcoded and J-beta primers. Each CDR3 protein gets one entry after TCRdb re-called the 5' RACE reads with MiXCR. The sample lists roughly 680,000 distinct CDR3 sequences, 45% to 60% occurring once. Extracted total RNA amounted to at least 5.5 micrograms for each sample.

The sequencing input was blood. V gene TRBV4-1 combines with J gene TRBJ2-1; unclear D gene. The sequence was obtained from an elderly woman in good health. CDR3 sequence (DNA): TGCGCCAGCAGCCAAGGGCATACAAATGAGCAGTTCTTC. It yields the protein CASSQGHTNEQFF.